The 19 T cell receptor beta chains presented below share a single source sample, sequenced in a study of human T cells and chemical hapten exposure. TCRdb reprocessed the RACE reads via MiXCR and lists one record per CDR3 protein. The top ten hold under 2.5% of the sample, which has tens of thousands of distinct CDR3 sequences, roughly 9.6% seen once. Time point described: patch test 2, 6 weeks after DPC sensitization. Noted treatment: therapeutic diphenylcyclopropenone sensitization with weekly scalp DPC. The source material was whole blood, sampled in connection with sensitization to the hapten diphenylcyclopropenone (DPC). The source of these receptors is a man aged 35 to 55 with alopecia areata. Some clones in this sample may be carry-over from other donors' samples.

The chain joins TRBV12-3 or TRBV12-4 to TRBJ2-3, with TRBD2 identical over 10 bases. The CDR3 covers 15 residues. The V segment lost 5 bases and the J segment 5 bases; nucleotides outside the gene matches: 7. CDR3 bases: TGTGCCAGCAGTCCCCCTAGCGGGAGCTTAGATACGCAGTATTTT. This sequence encodes CASSPPSGSLDTQYF.

V gene TRBV5-1 combines with J gene TRBJ2-3; maybe TRBD1 (6 bases). Germline CDR1 is SGHRS and CDR2 is YFSETQ. CDR3 length equals 16 residues. Trimming left V 0 bases short and J 0 bases short, with 11 bases between. The CDR3 DNA sequence: TGCGCCAGCAGCTTGGCCGGACAGACCAGCACAGATACGCAGTATTTT. Translated, it gives CASSLAGQTSTDTQYF.

This clonotype showed up many times. The chain joins TRBV5-6 to TRBJ2-1; D call uncertain. This CDR3 contains 13 residues. Germline V gene lookup returns CDR1 SGHDT and CDR2 YYEEEE. V was cut by 0 bases and J by 4 bases, with 5 bases left in between. CDR3 coding DNA: TGTGCCAGCAGCTTGGAGTTGTACAATGAGCAGTTCTTC. This codes for CASSLELYNEQFF.

This clonotype turned up a few times. J is TRBJ2-3 and V is TRBV20-1; 9 bases fit TRBD2. The CDR3 totals 16 residues. From germline, CDR1 is DFQATT and CDR2 SNEGSKA (reference sequence). Germline trimming cut 3 bases from V and 0 bases from J; bases unmatched to any gene: 7. The CDR3 region is CSARGASGESTDTQYF. The CDR3 DNA reads TGCAGTGCTAGGGGGGCTAGCGGGGAAAGCACAGATACGCAGTATTTT.

This clonotype was detected many times. The chain couples TRBV4-1 to TRBJ1-2; 10 bases are shared with TRBD1. CDR1 and CDR2 from the germline V gene are MGHRA and YSYEKL. This CDR3 has 15 residues. V lost 5 bases to trimming and J lost 2 bases; unmatched junction nucleotides: 5. The CDR3 loop reads CASSNGQGGNYGYTF. The CDR3 DNA follows: TGCGCCAGCAGCAATGGACAGGGGGGCAACTATGGCTACACCTTC.

This clonotype was picked up a small number of times. This chain connects TRBV6-2 or TRBV6-3 to TRBJ1-5; possibly TRBD1 for D (6 bases). Trimming left V 2 bases short and J 7 bases short, with 21 bases between. Germline assignment: CDR1 MNHEY and CDR2 SVGEGT. CDR3 length: 17 amino acids. CDR3 DNA sequence: TGTGCCAGCAGTTACATCTGGACAGATATTAGATTCCAGCCCCAGCATTTT. Residues: CASSYIWTDIRFQPQHF.

The J gene is TRBJ2-5, the V gene TRBV9; TRBD2 matches 8 bases. The CDR3 loop spans 14 amino acids. Trimming cost V 7 bases and J 8 bases; bases outside gene matches: 13. Germline values: CDR1 SGDLS, CDR2 YYNGEE. CDR3 residues: CASSRFAGGQTQYF. In DNA form, the CDR3 reads TGTGCCAGCTCCCGGTTCGCGGGAGGACAAACCCAGTACTTC.

By sample share, this clonotype is medium-sized. This chain uses TRBV6-2 or TRBV6-3 with TRBJ2-3, with no clear D. The ends were cut back, 7 bases at V and 2 bases at J, with 13 bases in the middle. The CDR3 totals 14 residues. Germline V gene lookup returns CDR1 MNHEY and CDR2 SVGEGT. This CDR3 is CASTKDGDTDTQYF. CDR3 sequence (DNA): TGTGCCAGCACTAAAGACGGTGACACAGATACGCAGTATTTT.

The V and J genes are TRBV6-6 and TRBJ2-3; TRBD2 matches 10 bases. V was clipped by 2 bases and J by 2 bases; unmatched bases: 4. Germline CDR1 reads MNHNY; CDR2 reads SVGAGI (reference sequence). This CDR3 contains 16 residues. In nucleotides, the CDR3 is TGTGCCAGCAGTTACAGTGGACTAGCGGCCACAGATACGCAGTATTTT. It codes for CASSYSGLAATDTQYF.

The chain recombines TRBV7-2 with TRBJ1-5, with 8 bases matching TRBD1. V trimming: 5 bases; J trimming: 5 bases; junction bases outside the gene matches: 5. Germline V gene sequence: CDR1 SGHTA, CDR2 FQGNSA. The CDR3 covers 14 residues. CDR3 region: CASSPRQGHQPQHF. Here the CDR3 DNA reads TGTGCCAGCAGCCCTCGACAGGGGCATCAGCCCCAGCATTTT.

This clonotype came up a few times. This chain links TRBV6-6 with TRBJ2-7; 10 nucleotides line up with TRBD2. With 5 bases clipped from V and 0 bases from J, the junction kept 4 bases outside the gene matches. Germline V gives CDR1 MNHNY, CDR2 SVGAGI (reference sequence). This CDR3 has 15 amino acids. This CDR3 is CASSETSGFSYEQYF. The CDR3 DNA follows: TGTGCCAGCAGTGAGACTAGCGGGTTCTCCTACGAGCAGTACTTC.

The table lists this clonotype with many counts. The V call is TRBV12-5, the J call TRBJ1-1; 8 bases are a match to TRBD1. The CDR3 consists of 15 residues. V was clipped by 3 bases and J by 0 bases; unmatched bases: 3. The germline gives CDR1 LGHNT, CDR2 FRNRAP. CDR3 region: CASGFRTGMNTEAFF. The CDR3 DNA follows: TGTGCTAGTGGTTTCCGGACAGGGATGAACACTGAAGCTTTCTTT.

This chain uses TRBV30 with TRBJ1-5; D is ambiguous. The CDR3 sequence is 14 residues long. The germline CDR1 and CDR2 sequences are GTSNPN and SVGIG (reference sequence). Trimming left V 1 base short and J 6 bases short, with 13 bases between. In nucleotides, the CDR3 is TGTGCCTGGAGTGCCCAGGAGGGAGGTCAGCCCCAGCATTTT. This translates into CAWSAQEGGQPQHF.

This clonotype was counted only a few times. The genes are TRBV6-5 and TRBJ2-1; 10 positions match TRBD2. From germline, CDR1 is MNHEY and CDR2 SVGAGI. J was trimmed by 2 bases and V by 6 bases; bases with no gene match: 10. The CDR3 has 17 residues. DNA for the CDR3: TGTGCCAGCAGCCTAGGACTAGCGGAGTGGGCCTACAATGAGCAGTTCTTC. Amino acids: CASSLGLAEWAYNEQFF.

This chain links TRBV5-6 with TRBJ2-3; 8 nucleotides align to TRBD2. V lost 3 bases to trimming and J lost 1 base; unmatched junction nucleotides: 10. The CDR3 contains 17 residues. Germline CDR1 is SGHDT and CDR2 is YYEEEE. Here the CDR3 reads CASSSPLAGIGTDTQYF. CDR3 DNA sequence: TGTGCCAGCAGCTCACCTCTAGCGGGCATAGGCACAGATACGCAGTATTTT. Based on the CDR3 plus reference TRBV5-6 and TRBJ2-3, the full variable domain is DAGVTQSPTHLIKTRGQQVTLRCSPKSGHDTVSWYQQALGQGPQFIFQYYEEEERQRGNFPDRFSGHQFPNYSSELNVNALLLGDSALYLCASSSPLAGIGTDTQYFGPGTRLTVL.

As regards this clonotype: The germline gene is not matched at one end of the junction; a read error may be the cause. The J gene is TRBJ1-5, the V gene TRBV2; a possible D gene is TRBD1 (6 bases). Germline values: CDR1 SNHLY, CDR2 FYNNEI. This CDR3 region has 13 residues. CDR3 sequence (DNA): TGTGCCAGCAGTGACGGGGTTGGACAGCCCCAGCAATTT. It yields the protein CASSDGVGQPQQF. Drawing the rest from reference TRBV2 and TRBJ1-5, the complete variable domain is EPEVTQTPSHQVTQMGQEVILRCVPISNHLYFYWYRQILGQKVEFLVSFYNNEISEKSEIFDDQFSVERPDGSNFTLKIRSTKLEDSAMYFCASSDGVGQPQQFGDGTRLSIL.

The chain joins TRBV3-1 to TRBJ2-3; 7 positions match TRBD2. CDR3 length equals 17 residues. J lost 0 bases, V lost 1 base, and 7 bases had no gene match. CDR1 is LGHDT, CDR2 YNNKEL, per germline (reference sequence). The CDR3 here is CASSQVPSGSSTDTQYF. The CDR3 DNA reads TGTGCCAGCAGCCAAGTCCCTAGCGGATCTAGCACAGATACGCAGTATTTT.

The rearrangement joins TRBV4-2 to TRBJ2-1, with D possibly matching TRBD2 (5 bases). The CDR3 consists of 17 residues. The V gene lost 0 bases and the J gene lost 0 bases, with 12 bases spanning the gap. Germline V lookup: CDR1 LGHNA, CDR2 YNFKEQ. CDR3 DNA: TGTGCCAGCAGCCAAGAAGATGGAGGCATCTCCTACAATGAGCAGTTCTTC. This sequence encodes CASSQEDGGISYNEQFF.

This clonotype was found many times. The V gene is TRBV4-1, the J gene TRBJ2-1, with D possibly being TRBD1 or TRBD2 (5 bases each). V lost 4 bases, J lost 9 bases, and 13 bases lay in between. Germline V gives CDR1 MGHRA, CDR2 YSYEKL. This CDR3 is built from 13 residues. The CDR3 spells CASSLRSGPEQFF. CDR3 in DNA: TGCGCCAGCAGCCTTCGATCGGGGCCTGAGCAGTTCTTC.